This T cell receptor beta chain was found in a study of Ad26.COV2.S vaccination and SARS-CoV-2 variants. Study summary: Doses of Ad26.COV2.S were injected into muscle once or twice, 56 days apart.

Treatment here: around 19 received Ad26.COV2.S at low or high dose, single or two shots; several received placebo; per-sample allocation not given. Day 63 following the first vaccine or placebo injection was when the samples were taken. In the vaccine, an Ad26 vector expressed the SARS-CoV-2 spike of the Wuhan strain. Some clones are missing from TCRdb's copy, which holds only in-frame ones; the method was immunoSEQ multiplex PCR. Of around 240,000 clones in the sample, approximately 90% are singletons; the top ten hold around 11%. This clone was seen a single time. What it recognizes is unknown. Broader study findings: Post-vaccination breadth of spike-specific CD8+ and CD4+ T cell responses was reportedly substantial. Compared with placebo recipients, vaccine recipients had higher spike-specific TCR breadth.

V was pared by 0 bases and J by 1 base, with 12 bases between. The germline CDR1 and CDR2 sequences are KGHSH and LQKENI. The CDR3 loop spans 16 amino acids. The source was peripheral blood, collected in a trial of Ad26.COV2.S vaccine versus placebo. The J gene is TRBJ1-1, the V gene TRBV18; the D is unclear. The clonotype comes from a person aged 18-65 years who received the Ad26.COV2.S COVID-19 vaccine or a placebo. CDR3 amino acids: CASSPPSPRGNTEAFF. CDR3 nucleotides: TGTGCCAGCTCACCACCGAGTCCGAGAGGGAACACTGAAGCTTTCTTT.